This T cell receptor (beta chain) appears in the sequencing data of a study of monozygotic twins with inflammatory bowel disease. Looked up from germline, CDR1 is SGHTA and CDR2 is FQGNSA. This CDR3 has 14 residues. Reanalyzing the 5' RACE reads, TCRdb keeps one entry per CDR3 protein, without DNA. Its listing shows more than 110,000 distinct CDR3 sequences. Sequences were obtained from blood. The clonotype was recovered from a human donor with ulcerative colitis or Crohn's disease, or a healthy co-twin of an affected twin (not recorded which). V gene TRBV7-2 combines with J gene TRBJ2-7; TCRdb outputs TRBD1, but without DNA this stays unchecked. CDR3 in amino acids: CASSSGLGTYEQYF.